Each of the 2 T cell receptor beta chains below was sequenced from the same sample in a study of response to subunit inactivated influenza vaccine. From the RT-PCR reads, TCRdb called clonotypes with MiXCR, one entry per CDR3 protein. The table records approximately 170,000 distinct CDR3 sequences, roughly 12% of them present only once. These data also featured in a second study, about T cells expressing NK-cell markers. Turning to that study: As the method of synthesis, 5'RACE template switching with UMIs yielded TCR beta cDNA.

Source: CD8+ T cells sorted from PBMCs, taken 11 to 12 days after vaccination. All receptors derive from a man over 45 who received an inactivated influenza vaccine.

This sequence joins TRBV6-1 and TRBJ2-7, with 9 bases lining up with TRBD2. The CDR3 consists of 15 residues. The V gene end was trimmed by 5 bases and the J gene end by 7 bases; junction bases not matched to a gene: 12. Germline V CDR1 and CDR2: MNHNS, SASEGT. This chain's CDR3 is CASSSMVAGAGEQYF. The CDR3 region has the DNA TGTGCCAGCAGTAGCATGGTAGCGGGAGCAGGGGAGCAGTACTTC.

The chain carries TRBV7-2 and TRBJ2-3, with 9 positions matching TRBD2. This CDR3 region has 13 residues. With 4 bases clipped from V and 6 bases from J, the junction kept 2 bases outside the gene matches. Germline CDR1 reads SGHTA; CDR2 reads FQGNSA. The CDR3 region has the DNA TGTGCCAGCAGCTGGGGACTAGCTGATACGCAGTATTTT. This codes for CASSWGLADTQYF. Together with reference TRBV7-2 and TRBJ2-3, the CDR3 gives the full variable domain: GAGVSQSPSNKVTEKGKDVELRCDPISGHTALYWYRQSLGQGLEFLIYFQGNSAPDKSGLPSDRFSAERTGGSVSTLTIQRTQQEDSAVYLCASSWGLADTQYFGPGTRLTVL.